Each of the 11 T cell receptor beta chains below was sequenced from the same sample in a study of blood T cell repertoires in COVID-19. This table comes from immunoSEQ multiplex PCR, and its TCRdb copy is limited to in-frame clones, with some not included. The data contain around 70,000 clones, approximately 86% of them singletons. Sequencing used peripheral blood. These receptors originate from a man aged 55 to 70 with acute or convalescent COVID-19.

This chain uses TRBV6-1 with TRBJ1-6; possibly TRBD1 for D (6 bases). CDR3 length: 16 residues. Germline CDR1 is MNHNS and CDR2 is SASEGT. V dropped 2 bases and J dropped 7 bases, with 15 bases sitting between them. CDR3: CASSELQGLENSPLHF. CDR3 bases: TGTGCCAGCAGTGAACTCCAGGGGTTGGAAAATTCACCCCTCCACTTT.

This clone was counted a single time. The rearrangement uses TRBV5-1 and TRBJ1-4, with 8 bases matching TRBD1. Germline assignment: CDR1 SGHRS and CDR2 YFSETQ. V lost 4 bases to trimming and J lost 8 bases; unmatched junction nucleotides: 13. The CDR3 totals 16 residues. Written as DNA, the CDR3 is TGCGCCAGCAGCCACAACTCGGACAGGGAACCGGAAAAACTGTTTTTT. Protein: CASSHNSDREPEKLFF.

This clone is judged medium-sized. V usage is TRBV4-1 and J usage is TRBJ1-5; the D is unclear. V shed 0 bases and J shed 3 bases, with 6 bases lying between them. This CDR3 has 14 amino acids. Germline V gives CDR1 MGHRA, CDR2 YSYEKL. Written as DNA, the CDR3 is TGCGCCAGCAGCCAAGATGCGAACAATCAGCCCCAGCATTTT. Translation gives CASSQDANNQPQHF.

The chain uses TRBV30 and TRBJ1-1; TRBD1 is a possible D gene (5 bases). From germline, CDR1 is GTSNPN and CDR2 SVGIG (reference sequence). The CDR3 runs to 13 residues. Trimming removed 3 bases at V and 6 bases at J, with 14 bases between. CDR3 loop: CAWRTGGYAEAFF. CDR3 in DNA: TGTGCCTGGAGGACGGGGGGGTATGCTGAAGCTTTCTTT.

The rearrangement uses TRBV2 and TRBJ2-6; 11 bases fit TRBD1. Germline CDR1 is SNHLY and CDR2 is FYNNEI. The CDR3 loop spans 17 amino acids. V shed 10 bases and J 2 bases; nucleotides not matched to a gene: 10. The CDR3 sequence: CATTTGQGAAGANVLTF. In DNA, the CDR3 is TGTGCCACGACAACTGGACAGGGGGCGGCTGGGGCCAACGTCCTGACTTTC.

The chain links TRBV6-5 to TRBJ1-2; 9 bases are a match to TRBD1. The CDR3 is 15 residues long. V gave up 6 bases and J gave up 2 bases; unmatched junction bases: 7. The V gene's germline CDR1 is MNHEY and CDR2 SVGAGI. CDR3 protein: CASSGDRVWNYGYTF. Written as DNA, the CDR3 is TGTGCCAGCAGCGGGGACAGGGTCTGGAACTATGGCTACACCTTC.

This rearrangement joins TRBV19 to TRBJ1-5; D is perhaps TRBD1 (5 bases). Trimming took off 1 base at V and 6 bases at J, with 16 bases between the two ends. Per the germline V gene, CDR1 is LNHDA and CDR2 is SQIVND (reference sequence). The CDR3 covers 16 residues. The DNA of the CDR3 is TGTGCCAGTAGTATAGGCGTTGGAGGGGCGTCTCAGCCCCAGCATTTT. This gives the protein CASSIGVGGASQPQHF.

The chain carries TRBV3-1 (or the pseudogene TRBV3-2) and TRBJ2-5; D call uncertain. This CDR3 has 14 amino acids. CDR1 is LGHDT, CDR2 YNNKEL, per germline (reference sequence). Trimming took 0 bases from V and 2 from J, leaving 7 bases between them. CDR3 coding DNA: TGTGCCAGCAGCCAAGATCTAGGACAAGAGACCCAGTACTTC. Amino acid sequence: CASSQDLGQETQYF.

The chain employs TRBV24-1 and TRBJ2-3; no clear D gene. Germline CDR1 is KGHDR and CDR2 is SFDVKD. CDR3 length: 13 residues. With 3 bases removed from V and 6 bases from J, the gap between germline ends came to 9 bases. The CDR3, as DNA: TGTGCCACCAGTGATGCCCTCGGGGATACGCAGTATTTT. It yields the protein CATSDALGDTQYF.

CDR3 DNA: TGCGCCAGCAGCCCGTATCGGGACAGGCAAGAGACCCAGTACTTC. Protein product: CASSPYRDRQETQYF. This chain joins TRBV4-1 and TRBJ2-5; TRBD1 matches at 8 bases. The CDR3 loop spans 15 amino acids. Germline V gene data show CDR1 as MGHRA and CDR2 as YSYEKL. Trimming at V came to 4 bases and at J to 2 bases, leaving 6 bases not matched to a gene.

The rearrangement joins TRBV14 to TRBJ2-2; D perhaps matches TRBD1 (6 bases). There are 14 residues in the CDR3. From germline, CDR1 is SGHDN and CDR2 FVKESK. The V and J ends lost 4 bases and 7 bases respectively, with 13 bases between them. This CDR3 is CASSLVGGIGELFF. CDR3 nucleotide sequence: TGTGCCAGCAGCCTTGTAGGGGGAATCGGGGAGCTGTTTTTT. Combining the CDR3 with reference TRBV14 and TRBJ2-2 gives the whole variable domain EAGVTQFPSHSVIEKGQTVTLRCDPISGHDNLYWYRRVMGKEIKFLLHFVKESKQDESGMPNNRFLAERTGGTYSTLKVQPAELEDSGVYFCASSLVGGIGELFFGEGSRLTVL.